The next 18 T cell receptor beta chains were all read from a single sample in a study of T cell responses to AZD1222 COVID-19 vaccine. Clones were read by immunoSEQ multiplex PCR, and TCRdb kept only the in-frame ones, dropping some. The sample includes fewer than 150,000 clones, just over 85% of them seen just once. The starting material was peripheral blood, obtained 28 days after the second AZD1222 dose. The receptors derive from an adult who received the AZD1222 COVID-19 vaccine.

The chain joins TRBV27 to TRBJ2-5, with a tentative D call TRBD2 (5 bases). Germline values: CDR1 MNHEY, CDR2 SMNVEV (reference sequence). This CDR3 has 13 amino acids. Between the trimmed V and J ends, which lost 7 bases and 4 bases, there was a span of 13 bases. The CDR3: CASTYRGSETQYF. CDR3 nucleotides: TGTGCCAGCACCTACCGGGGTTCAGAGACCCAGTACTTC.

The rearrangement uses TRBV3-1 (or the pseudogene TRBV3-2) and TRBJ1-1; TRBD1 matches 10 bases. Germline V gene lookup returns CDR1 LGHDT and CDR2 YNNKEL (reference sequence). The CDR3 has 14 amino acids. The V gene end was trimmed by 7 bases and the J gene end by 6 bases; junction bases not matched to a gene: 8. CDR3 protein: CASMAGDRGSEAFF. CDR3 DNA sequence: TGTGCCAGCATGGCTGGGGACAGGGGTTCTGAAGCTTTCTTT.

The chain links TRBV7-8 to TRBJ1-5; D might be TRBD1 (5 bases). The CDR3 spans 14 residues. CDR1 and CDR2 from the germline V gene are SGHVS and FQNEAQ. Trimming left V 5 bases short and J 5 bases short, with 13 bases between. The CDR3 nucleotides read TGTGCCAGCAGCGCTACAGGATACGATCAGCCCCAGCATTTT. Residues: CASSATGYDQPQHF. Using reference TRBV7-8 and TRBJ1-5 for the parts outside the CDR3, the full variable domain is GAGVSQSPRYKVAKRGQDVALRCDPISGHVSLFWYQQALGQGPEFLTYFQNEAQLDKSGLPSDRFFAERPEGSVSTLKIQRTQQEDSAVYLCASSATGYDQPQHFGDGTRLSIL.

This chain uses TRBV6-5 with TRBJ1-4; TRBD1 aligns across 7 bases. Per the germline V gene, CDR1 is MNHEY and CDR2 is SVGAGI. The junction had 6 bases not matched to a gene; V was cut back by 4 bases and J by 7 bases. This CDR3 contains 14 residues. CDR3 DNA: TGTGCCAGCAGTTGGGCAGGGGGGCGTGAAAAACTGTTTTTT. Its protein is CASSWAGGREKLFF.

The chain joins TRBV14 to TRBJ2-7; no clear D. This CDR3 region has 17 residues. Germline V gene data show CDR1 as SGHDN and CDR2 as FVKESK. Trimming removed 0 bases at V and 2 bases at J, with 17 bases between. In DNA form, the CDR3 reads TGTGCCAGCAGCCAAGATTACCCAGGCCGACCGACCTACGAGCAGTACTTC. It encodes CASSQDYPGRPTYEQYF.

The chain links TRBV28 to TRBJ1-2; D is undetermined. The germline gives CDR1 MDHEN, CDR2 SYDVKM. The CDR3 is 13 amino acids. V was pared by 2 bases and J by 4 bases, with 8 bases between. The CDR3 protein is CASSLQESYGYTF. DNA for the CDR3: TGTGCCAGCAGTTTACAGGAGTCCTATGGCTACACCTTC.

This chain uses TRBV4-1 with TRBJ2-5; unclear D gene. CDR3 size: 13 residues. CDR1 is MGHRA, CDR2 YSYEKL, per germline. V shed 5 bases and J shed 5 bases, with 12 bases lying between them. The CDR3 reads CASSARPSETQYF. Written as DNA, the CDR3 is TGCGCCAGCAGCGCGCGCCCCTCTGAGACCCAGTACTTC.

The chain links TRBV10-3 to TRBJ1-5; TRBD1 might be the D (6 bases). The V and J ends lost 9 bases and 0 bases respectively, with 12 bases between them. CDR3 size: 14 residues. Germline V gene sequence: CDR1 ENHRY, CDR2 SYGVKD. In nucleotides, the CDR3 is TGTGCCATTAGCACAGGGTATAGCAATCAGCCCCAGCATTTT. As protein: CAISTGYSNQPQHF.

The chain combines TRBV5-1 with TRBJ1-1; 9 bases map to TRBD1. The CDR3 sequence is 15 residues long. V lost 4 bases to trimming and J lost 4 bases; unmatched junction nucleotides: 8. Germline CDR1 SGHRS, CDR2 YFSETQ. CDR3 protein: CASSHRTGEATEAFF. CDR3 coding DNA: TGCGCCAGCAGCCATCGGACAGGGGAGGCCACTGAAGCTTTCTTT.

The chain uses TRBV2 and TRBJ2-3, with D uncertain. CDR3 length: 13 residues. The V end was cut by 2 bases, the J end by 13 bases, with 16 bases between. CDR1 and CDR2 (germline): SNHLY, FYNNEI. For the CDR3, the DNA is TGTGCCAGCAGTGAATCGCAGCACAATCGGGAGTATTTT. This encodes CASSESQHNREYF.

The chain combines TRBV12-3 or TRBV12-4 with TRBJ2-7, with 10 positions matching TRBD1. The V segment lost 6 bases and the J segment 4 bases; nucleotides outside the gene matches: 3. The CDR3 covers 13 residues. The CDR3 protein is CASRGQGFYEQYF. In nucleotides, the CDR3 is TGTGCCAGCAGGGGACAGGGGTTTTACGAGCAGTACTTC.

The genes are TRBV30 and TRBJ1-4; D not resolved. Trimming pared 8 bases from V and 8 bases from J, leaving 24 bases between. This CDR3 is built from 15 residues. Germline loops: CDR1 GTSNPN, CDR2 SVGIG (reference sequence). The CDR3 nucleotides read TGTGCCGTAGATGGGTCAGTGTCGGGGAACGAAAAACTGTTTTTT. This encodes CAVDGSVSGNEKLFF.

The CDR3 here is CASSLGGKVPSQPQHF. The CDR3 DNA reads TGTGCCAGCAGCTTAGGCGGGAAGGTACCCTCTCAGCCCCAGCATTTT. V and J are TRBV7-2 and TRBJ1-5; D gene uncertain. Germline V gene lookup returns CDR1 SGHTA and CDR2 FQGNSA. The CDR3 loop spans 16 amino acids. V was shortened by 1 base and J by 6 bases, with 16 bases between the two germline ends.

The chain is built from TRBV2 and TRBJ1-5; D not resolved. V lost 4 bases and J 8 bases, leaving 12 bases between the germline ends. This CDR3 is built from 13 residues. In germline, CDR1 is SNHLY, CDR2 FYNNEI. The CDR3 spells CASSANTREPQHF. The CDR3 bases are TGTGCCAGCAGTGCTAATACTAGAGAGCCCCAGCATTTT.

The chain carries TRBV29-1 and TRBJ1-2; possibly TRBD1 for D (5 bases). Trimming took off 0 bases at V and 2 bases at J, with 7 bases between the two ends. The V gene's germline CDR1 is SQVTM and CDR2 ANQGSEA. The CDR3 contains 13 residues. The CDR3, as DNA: TGCAGCGTTGAAGAGACAGAGAACTATGGCTACACCTTC. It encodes CSVEETENYGYTF.

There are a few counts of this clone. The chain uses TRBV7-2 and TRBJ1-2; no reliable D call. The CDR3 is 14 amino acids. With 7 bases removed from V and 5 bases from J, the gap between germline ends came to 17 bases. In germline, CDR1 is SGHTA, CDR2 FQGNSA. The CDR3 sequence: CASTPTTRKYGYTF. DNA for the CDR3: TGTGCCAGCACCCCCACGACACGGAAGTATGGCTACACCTTC.

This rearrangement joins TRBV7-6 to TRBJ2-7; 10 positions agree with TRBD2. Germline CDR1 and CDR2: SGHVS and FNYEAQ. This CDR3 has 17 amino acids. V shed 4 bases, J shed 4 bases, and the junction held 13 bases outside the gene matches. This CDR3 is CASSSAASGSMLYEQYF. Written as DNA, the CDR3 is TGTGCCAGCAGCTCTGCTGCTAGCGGGAGTATGTTGTACGAGCAGTACTTC. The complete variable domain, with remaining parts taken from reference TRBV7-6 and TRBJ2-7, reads GAGVSQSPRYKVTKRGQDVALRCDPISGHVSLYWYRQALGQGPEFLTYFNYEAQQDKSGLPNDRFSAERPEGSISTLTIQRTEQRDSAMYRCASSSAASGSMLYEQYFGPGTRLTVT.

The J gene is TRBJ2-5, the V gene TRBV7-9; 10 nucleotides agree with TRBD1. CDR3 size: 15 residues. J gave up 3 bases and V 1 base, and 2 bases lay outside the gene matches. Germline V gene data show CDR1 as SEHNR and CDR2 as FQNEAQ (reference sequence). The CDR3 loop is CASSLGGQGKETQYF. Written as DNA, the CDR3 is TGTGCCAGCAGCTTAGGGGGACAGGGGAAAGAGACCCAGTACTTC.